The entry below gives a single TCR beta chain sequence along with its context. Germline V gene lookup returns CDR1 MDHEN and CDR2 SYDVKM. Unmatched junction bases numbered 9, after V lost 2 bases and J lost 4 bases. The CDR3 is 17 amino acids. This specimen comes from a study of blood T cell repertoires in COVID-19. Profiled with immunoSEQ multiplex PCR; TCRdb holds only in-frame clones, not every one. The sample yields about 210,000 clones, 84% seen once. The chain combines TRBV28 with TRBJ1-5, with 9 bases fitting TRBD1. The TCR sequence derives from a woman aged 50 to 65 with active or convalescent COVID-19. The sequencing sample was made of peripheral blood. CDR3 DNA sequence: TGTGCCAGCAGTTTAATAGGGACAGGGCTCACTAATCAGCCCCAGCATTTT. This codes for CASSLIGTGLTNQPQHF.